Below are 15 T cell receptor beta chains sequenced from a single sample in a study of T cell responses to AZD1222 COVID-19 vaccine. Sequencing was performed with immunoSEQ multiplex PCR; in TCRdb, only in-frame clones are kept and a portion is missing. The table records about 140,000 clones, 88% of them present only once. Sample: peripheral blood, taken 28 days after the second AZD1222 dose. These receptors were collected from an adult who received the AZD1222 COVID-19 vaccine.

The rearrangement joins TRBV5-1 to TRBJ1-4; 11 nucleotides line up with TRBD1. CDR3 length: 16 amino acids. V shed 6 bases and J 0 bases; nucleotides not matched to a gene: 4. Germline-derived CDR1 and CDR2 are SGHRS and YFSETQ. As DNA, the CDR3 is TGCGCCAGCACCCGGACAGGGGGCACAACTAATGAAAAACTGTTTTTT. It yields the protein CASTRTGGTTNEKLFF.

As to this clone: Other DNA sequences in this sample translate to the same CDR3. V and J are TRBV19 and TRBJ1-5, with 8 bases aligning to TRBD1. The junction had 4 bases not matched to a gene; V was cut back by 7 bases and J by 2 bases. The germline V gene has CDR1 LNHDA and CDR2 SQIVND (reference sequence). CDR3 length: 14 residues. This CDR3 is CASTGQGGNQPQHF. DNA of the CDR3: TGTGCCAGTACCGGACAGGGTGGCAATCAGCCCCAGCATTTT.

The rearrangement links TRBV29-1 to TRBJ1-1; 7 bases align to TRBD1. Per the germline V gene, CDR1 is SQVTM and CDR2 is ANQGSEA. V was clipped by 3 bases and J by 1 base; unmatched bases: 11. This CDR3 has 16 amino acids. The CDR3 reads CSVEGGPGGSNTEAFF. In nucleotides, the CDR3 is TGCAGCGTTGAGGGTGGGCCAGGGGGTTCGAACACTGAAGCTTTCTTT.

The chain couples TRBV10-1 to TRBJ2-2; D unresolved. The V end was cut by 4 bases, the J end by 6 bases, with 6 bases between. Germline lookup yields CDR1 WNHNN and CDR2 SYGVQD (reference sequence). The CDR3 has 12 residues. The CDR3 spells CASSVGPGELFF. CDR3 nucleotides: TGCGCCAGCAGTGTCGGTCCCGGGGAGCTGTTTTTT.

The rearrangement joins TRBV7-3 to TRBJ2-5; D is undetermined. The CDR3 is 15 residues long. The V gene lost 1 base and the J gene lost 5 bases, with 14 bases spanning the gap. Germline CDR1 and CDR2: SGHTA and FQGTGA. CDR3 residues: CASSLRGKARETQYF. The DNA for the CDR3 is TGTGCCAGCAGCTTAAGAGGCAAGGCCCGGGAGACCCAGTACTTC.

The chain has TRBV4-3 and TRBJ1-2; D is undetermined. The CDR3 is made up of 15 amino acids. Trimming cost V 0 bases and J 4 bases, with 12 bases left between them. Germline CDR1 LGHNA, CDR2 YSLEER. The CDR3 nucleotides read TGCGCCAGCAGCCAAGATCAACGGGTCCTCTATGGCTACACCTTC. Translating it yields CASSQDQRVLYGYTF.

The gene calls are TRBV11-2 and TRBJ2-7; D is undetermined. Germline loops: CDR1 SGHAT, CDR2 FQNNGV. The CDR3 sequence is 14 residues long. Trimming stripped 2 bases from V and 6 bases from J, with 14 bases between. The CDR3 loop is CASSLRASSAEQYF. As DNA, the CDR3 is TGTGCCAGCAGCTTAAGGGCGTCGTCAGCCGAGCAGTACTTC.

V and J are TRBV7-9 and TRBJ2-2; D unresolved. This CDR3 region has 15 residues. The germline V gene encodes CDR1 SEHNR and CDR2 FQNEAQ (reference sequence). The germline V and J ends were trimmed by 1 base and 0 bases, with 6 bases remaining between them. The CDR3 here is CASSLEGSNTGELFF. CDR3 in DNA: TGTGCCAGCAGCTTAGAAGGTTCGAACACCGGGGAGCTGTTTTTT.

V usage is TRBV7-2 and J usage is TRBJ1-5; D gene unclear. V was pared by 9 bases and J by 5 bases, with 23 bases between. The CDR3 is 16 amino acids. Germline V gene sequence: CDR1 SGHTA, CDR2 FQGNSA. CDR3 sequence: CARIIQSSETHQPQHF. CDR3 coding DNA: TGTGCCAGAATAATCCAATCTTCGGAAACCCATCAGCCCCAGCATTTT. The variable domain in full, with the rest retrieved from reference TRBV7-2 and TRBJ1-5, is GAGVSQSPSNKVTEKGKDVELRCDPISGHTALYWYRQSLGQGLEFLIYFQGNSAPDKSGLPSDRFSAERTGGSVSTLTIQRTQQEDSAVYLCARIIQSSETHQPQHFGDGTRLSIL.

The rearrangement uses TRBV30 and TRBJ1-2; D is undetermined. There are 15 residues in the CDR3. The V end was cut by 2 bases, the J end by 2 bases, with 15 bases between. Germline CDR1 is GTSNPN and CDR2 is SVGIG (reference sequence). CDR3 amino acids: CAWSLNFGRNYGYTF. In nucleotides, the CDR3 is TGTGCCTGGAGTTTAAACTTTGGGCGGAACTATGGCTACACCTTC.

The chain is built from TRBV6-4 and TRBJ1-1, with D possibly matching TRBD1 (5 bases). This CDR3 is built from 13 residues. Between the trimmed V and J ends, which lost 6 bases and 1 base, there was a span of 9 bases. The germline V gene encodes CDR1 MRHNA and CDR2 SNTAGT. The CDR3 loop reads CASRQTANTEAFF. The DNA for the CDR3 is TGTGCCAGCAGACAGACAGCGAACACTGAAGCTTTCTTT.

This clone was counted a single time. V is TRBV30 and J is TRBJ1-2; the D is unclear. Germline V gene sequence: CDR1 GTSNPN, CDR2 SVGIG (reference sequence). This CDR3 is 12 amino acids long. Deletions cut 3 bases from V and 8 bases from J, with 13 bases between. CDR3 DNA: TGTGCCTGGAGCCGTTTAGTGAGGGGCTACACCTTC. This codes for CAWSRLVRGYTF.

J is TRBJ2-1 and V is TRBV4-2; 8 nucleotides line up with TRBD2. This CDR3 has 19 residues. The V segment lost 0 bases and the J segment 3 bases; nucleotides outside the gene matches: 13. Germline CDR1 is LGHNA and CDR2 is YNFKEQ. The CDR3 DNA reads TGTGCCAGCAGCCAAGATCTCGTGGTGCTAGCGGGTTACTACAATGAGCAGTTCTTC. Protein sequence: CASSQDLVVLAGYYNEQFF.

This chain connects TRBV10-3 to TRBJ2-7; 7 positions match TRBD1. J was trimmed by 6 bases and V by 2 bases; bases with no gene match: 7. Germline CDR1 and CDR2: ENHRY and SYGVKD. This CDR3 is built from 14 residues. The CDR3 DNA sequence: TGTGCCATCAGTGAGCCGGGGTACAGGGGCGAGCAGTACTTC. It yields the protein CAISEPGYRGEQYF.

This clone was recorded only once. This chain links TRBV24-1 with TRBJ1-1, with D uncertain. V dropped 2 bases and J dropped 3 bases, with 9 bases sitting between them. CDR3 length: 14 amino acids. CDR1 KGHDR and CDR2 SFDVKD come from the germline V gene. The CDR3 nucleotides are TGTGCCACCAGTGATTCGGACCCGGACACTGAAGCTTTCTTT. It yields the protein CATSDSDPDTEAFF.